What follows is one T cell receptor beta chain and its context. Its matching antigen is unknown. The data stem from a study of CD8+ T cells in alopecia areata. Study-level points and caveats: Researchers report lesional scalp, most notably alopecia totalis/universalis, outstripped normal scalp in clonality. Sequences from scalp samples also cover resident alphabeta T cells of normal skin.

Isolated RNA was reverse transcribed into cDNA used as the sequencing template. Clones were sequenced by immunoSEQ multiplex PCR, and TCRdb holds only the in-frame ones, with some missing. The table shows around 120,000 clones, with 55% to 80% occurring only once. J was trimmed by 0 bases and V by 6 bases; bases with no gene match: 7. The germline V gene has CDR1 MNHEY and CDR2 SMNVEV (reference sequence). This CDR3 is built from 15 residues. The TCR originated in a human donor in good health. The V and J genes are TRBV27 and TRBJ1-1; 7 bases agree with TRBD1. Sequenced material: CD4+ T cells sorted from blood. This CDR3 is CASRPGQPMNTEAFF. CDR3 sequence (DNA): TGTGCCAGCAGACCGGGACAGCCCATGAACACTGAAGCTTTCTTT.